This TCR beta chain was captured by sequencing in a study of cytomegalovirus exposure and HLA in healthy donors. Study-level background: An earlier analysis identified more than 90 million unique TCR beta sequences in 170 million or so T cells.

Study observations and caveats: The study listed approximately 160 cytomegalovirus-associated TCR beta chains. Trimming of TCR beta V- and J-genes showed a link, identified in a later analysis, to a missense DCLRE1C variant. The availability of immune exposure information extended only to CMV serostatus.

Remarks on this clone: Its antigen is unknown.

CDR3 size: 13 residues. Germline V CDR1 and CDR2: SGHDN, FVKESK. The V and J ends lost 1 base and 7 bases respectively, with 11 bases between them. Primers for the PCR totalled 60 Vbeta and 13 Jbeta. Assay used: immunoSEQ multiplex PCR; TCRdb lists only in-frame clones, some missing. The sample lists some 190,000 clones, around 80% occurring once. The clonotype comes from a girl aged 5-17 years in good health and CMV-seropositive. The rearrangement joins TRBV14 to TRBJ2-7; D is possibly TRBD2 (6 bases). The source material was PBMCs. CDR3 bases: TGTGCCAGCAGCCAAGCGGGACTTCTGGAGCAGTACTTC. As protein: CASSQAGLLEQYF. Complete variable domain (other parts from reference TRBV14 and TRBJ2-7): EAGVTQFPSHSVIEKGQTVTLRCDPISGHDNLYWYRRVMGKEIKFLLHFVKESKQDESGMPNNRFLAERTGGTYSTLKVQPAELEDSGVYFCASSQAGLLEQYFGPGTRLTVT.